Shown below are 20 T cell receptor beta chains from a single sample sequenced in a study of blood T cell repertoires in COVID-19 (dated by TCRdb to the early 2020s). The method was the immunoSEQ multiplex PCR assay. TCRdb took over this immuneACCESS table, retaining in-frame rearrangements with V and J assigned. Such tables are incomplete; in checked studies, under half of the missing clones stem from an unresolved V gene, and the remainder is unexplained. Within this sample are about 240,000 clones, with roughly 80% of them counted one time only. The ten top clones hold roughly a tenth of the sample. Sequencing used peripheral blood. Receptor source: a woman of 80 years or more with acute or convalescent COVID-19.

Note on this clone: The junction shows a germline mismatch at one end, possibly a read error. The sample contains more than one DNA sequence encoding this CDR3. V is TRBV7-8 and J is TRBJ2-2, with 7 bases aligning to TRBD2. From germline, CDR1 is SGHVS and CDR2 FQNEAQ. There are 19 residues in the CDR3. The CDR3 region has the DNA TGTGCCAGCAGCTTAGTGGGAGGGCTAGCCCGGATTTTCACCGGGGAACTGTTTTTT. It specifies CASSLVGGLARIFTGELFF. The full variable domain, in which reference TRBV7-8 and TRBJ2-2 provide the parts outside the CDR3, is GAGVSQSPRYKVAKRGQDVALRCDPISGHVSLFWYQQALGQGPEFLTYFQNEAQLDKSGLPSDRFFAERPEGSVSTLKIQRTQQEDSAVYLCASSLVGGLARIFTGELFFGEGSRLTVL.

The chain recombines TRBV6-6 with TRBJ1-2, with TRBD1 matching 10 bases. After removal of 10 bases from V and 1 base from J, the junction contained 12 bases not matched to a gene. The germline V gene encodes CDR1 MNHNY and CDR2 SVGAGI (reference sequence). The CDR3 totals 16 residues. The CDR3 DNA follows: TGTGCCAACAACCTCACCGGGACAGGGGATAACTATGGCTACACCTTC. This encodes CANNLTGTGDNYGYTF.

The genes are TRBV29-1 and TRBJ1-5; TRBD1 matches 7 bases. Germline lookup yields CDR1 SQVTM and CDR2 ANQGSEA. This CDR3 has 15 amino acids. J was trimmed by 7 bases and V by 3 bases; bases with no gene match: 12. In nucleotides, the CDR3 is TGCAGCGTTGATCACGGAGACAGGGTCTTCCAGCCCCAGCATTTT. This gives the protein CSVDHGDRVFQPQHF.

The chain uses TRBV12-3 or TRBV12-4 and TRBJ1-2; 7 bases are a match to TRBD1. The ends lost 7 bases at V and 8 bases at J; junction bases unmatched: 10. The CDR3 loop spans 13 amino acids. The CDR3 here is CASTFDDRVGYTF. The CDR3, as DNA: TGTGCCAGCACCTTCGATGACAGGGTCGGCTACACCTTC.

The V gene is TRBV7-9, the J gene TRBJ1-3; D is undetermined. Trimming shortened V by 1 base and J by 9 bases, and 13 bases separated the two germline ends. This CDR3 is 14 amino acids long. CDR1 SEHNR and CDR2 FQNEAQ come from the germline V gene (reference sequence). The CDR3, as DNA: TGTGCCAGCAGCTTAGGAACAGTGGCTTTCACCATATATTTT. Its translation is CASSLGTVAFTIYF.

The chain links TRBV7-3 to TRBJ2-3; 7 bases match TRBD2. This CDR3 contains 13 residues. Germline-derived CDR1 and CDR2 are SGHTA and FQGTGA. The trim removed 8 bases at V and 7 bases at J, leaving 9 bases unmatched. Written as DNA, the CDR3 is TGTGCCAGCGGAGGAGGGGAGGGTCATACGCAGTATTTT. It encodes CASGGGEGHTQYF. The variable domain in full, with the rest retrieved from reference TRBV7-3 and TRBJ2-3, is GAGVSQTPSNKVTEKGKYVELRCDPISGHTALYWYRQSLGQGPEFLIYFQGTGAADDSGLPNDRFFAVRPEGSVSTLKIQRTERGDSAVYLCASGGGEGHTQYFGPGTRLTVL.

The chain uses TRBV19 and TRBJ1-5; D ambiguous. This CDR3 region has 14 residues. Germline CDR1 reads LNHDA; CDR2 reads SQIVND (reference sequence). The germline V and J ends were trimmed by 2 bases and 7 bases, with 12 bases remaining between them. Here the CDR3 reads CASSIMRVPQPQHF. The CDR3 coding sequence is TGTGCCAGTAGTATAATGAGGGTGCCGCAGCCCCAGCATTTT.

This clone was seen only a few times. The V and J genes are TRBV2 and TRBJ2-1; 7 bases align to TRBD1. Unmatched junction bases numbered 6, after V lost 1 base and J lost 12 bases. The V gene's germline CDR1 is SNHLY and CDR2 FYNNEI. The CDR3 extends over 13 amino acids. The CDR3 bases are TGTGCCAGCAGTGAAGGACAGGGCCGAGGGCAGTTCTTC. Translating it yields CASSEGQGRGQFF.

The chain is built from TRBV27 and TRBJ1-6, with 7 bases that match TRBD1. Germline V CDR1 and CDR2: MNHEY, SMNVEV (reference sequence). J was trimmed by 10 bases and V by 4 bases; bases with no gene match: 10. This CDR3 is 15 amino acids long. The chain's CDR3 is CASSSRQGMESPLHF. The DNA of the CDR3 is TGTGCCAGCAGTTCCCGACAGGGCATGGAATCACCCCTCCACTTT.

V and J are TRBV7-2 and TRBJ1-1, with unresolved D. From germline, CDR1 is SGHTA and CDR2 FQGNSA. The CDR3 is 14 amino acids. Trimming shortened V by 5 bases and J by 0 bases, and 10 bases separated the two germline ends. The DNA of the CDR3 is TGTGCCAGCAGCCCCCCCAGATTGAACACTGAAGCTTTCTTT. As protein: CASSPPRLNTEAFF.

The chain uses TRBV28 and TRBJ1-2; TRBD1 matches at 7 bases. Germline V gene sequence: CDR1 MDHEN, CDR2 SYDVKM. With 8 bases clipped from V and 2 bases from J, the junction kept 23 bases outside the gene matches. The CDR3 is 19 residues long. The CDR3 region is CASGLTGSGFVLSNYGYTF. DNA for the CDR3: TGTGCCAGCGGCCTGACAGGGTCTGGTTTTGTACTTTCGAACTATGGCTACACCTTC.

The CDR3 sequence: CASSSVWAVSNQPQHF. CDR3 DNA: TGTGCCAGCAGCTCCGTTTGGGCAGTTAGCAATCAGCCCCAGCATTTT. The V and J genes are TRBV5-8 and TRBJ1-5; D call uncertain. Germline V lookup: CDR1 SGHTS, CDR2 YDEGEE. The CDR3 spans 16 residues. V was clipped by 3 bases and J by 0 bases, with 13 bases between them.

The chain employs TRBV2 and TRBJ1-5, with a possible D match to TRBD1 (6 bases). There are 12 residues in the CDR3. Germline V gene sequence: CDR1 SNHLY, CDR2 FYNNEI. V gave up 6 bases and J gave up 7 bases, with 10 bases separating them. For the CDR3, the DNA is TGTGCCAGCAGCGCCACAGGGCAGCCCCAGCATTTT. Protein product: CASSATGQPQHF. The whole variable domain, remainder taken from reference TRBV2 and TRBJ1-5, is EPEVTQTPSHQVTQMGQEVILRCVPISNHLYFYWYRQILGQKVEFLVSFYNNEISEKSEIFDDQFSVERPDGSNFTLKIRSTKLEDSAMYFCASSATGQPQHFGDGTRLSIL.

This chain joins TRBV5-6 and TRBJ2-2; TRBD2 might be the D (6 bases). V dropped 4 bases and J dropped 4 bases, with 8 bases sitting between them. This CDR3 is 13 amino acids long. Germline CDR1 is SGHDT and CDR2 is YYEEEE. The CDR3 reads CASSPEGTGELFF. In nucleotides, the CDR3 is TGTGCCAGCAGCCCGGAGGGCACCGGGGAGCTGTTTTTT.

V is TRBV7-2 and J is TRBJ2-5; a possible D gene is TRBD1 (5 bases). CDR1 and CDR2 from the germline V gene are SGHTA and FQGNSA. V shed 5 bases and J shed 1 base, with 11 bases lying between them. CDR3 size: 14 residues. The DNA for the CDR3 is TGTGCCAGCAGCCAAGACAGCTTCCAAGAGACCCAGTACTTC. Its protein is CASSQDSFQETQYF.

This clone was observed once. This chain links TRBV5-1 with TRBJ2-1, with D possibly being TRBD2 (6 bases). Germline-derived CDR1 and CDR2 are SGHRS and YFSETQ. Between the trimmed V and J ends, which lost 0 bases and 6 bases, there was a span of 10 bases. This CDR3 has 14 residues. The CDR3 loop is CASSLDSGANEQFF. Written as DNA, the CDR3 is TGCGCCAGCAGCTTGGATAGCGGCGCCAATGAGCAGTTCTTC.

The V call is TRBV3-1 (or the pseudogene TRBV3-2), the J call TRBJ1-2, with 8 bases lining up with TRBD1. V shed 1 base, J shed 3 bases, and the junction held 4 bases outside the gene matches. Germline V gene sequence: CDR1 LGHDT, CDR2 YNNKEL (reference sequence). The CDR3 is 15 amino acids. The CDR3 DNA sequence: TGTGCCAGCAGCCAAGCGGACAGGGACCACTATGGCTACACCTTC. It translates to CASSQADRDHYGYTF.

The chain uses TRBV9 and TRBJ1-1; D unclear. The germline V and J ends were trimmed by 0 bases and 0 bases, with 3 bases remaining between them. The CDR3 is 13 amino acids. Germline loops: CDR1 SGDLS, CDR2 YYNGEE. CDR3 residues: CASSVDMNTEAFF. The CDR3, as DNA: TGTGCCAGCAGCGTAGACATGAACACTGAAGCTTTCTTT.

The V and J genes are TRBV19 and TRBJ2-7; 7 nucleotides align to TRBD1. There are 14 residues in the CDR3. Trimming removed 5 bases from V and 6 bases from J; junction bases left unmatched: 10. Germline assignment: CDR1 LNHDA and CDR2 SQIVND (reference sequence). The CDR3 is CASSFRQGASEQYF. CDR3 coding DNA: TGTGCCAGTAGTTTCCGACAGGGAGCCTCCGAGCAGTACTTC. Filled out from reference TRBV19 and TRBJ2-7, the complete variable domain reads DGGITQSPKYLFRKEGQNVTLSCEQNLNHDAMYWYRQDPGQGLRLIYYSQIVNDFQKGDIAEGYSVSREKKESFPLTVTSAQKNPTAFYLCASSFRQGASEQYFGPGTRLTVT.

The chain joins TRBV5-8 to TRBJ2-3, with TRBD1 matching over 8 bases. J gave up 0 bases and V 0 bases, and 3 bases lay outside the gene matches. Germline V lookup: CDR1 SGHTS, CDR2 YDEGEE. CDR3 length: 16 residues. The CDR3 reads CASSLGTGLSTDTQYF. Here the CDR3 DNA reads TGTGCCAGCAGCTTGGGGACAGGGCTAAGCACAGATACGCAGTATTTT.